One and the same sample provided the 19 T cell receptor beta chains below, sequenced in a study of cytomegalovirus exposure and HLA in healthy donors. Primers: 60 Vbeta forward and 13 Jbeta reverse. Here immunoSEQ multiplex PCR was the method, and the copy in TCRdb shows in-frame clones only, minus some. The sample includes fewer than 200,000 clones, 68% of them seen just once. The sample was PBMCs. These receptors originate from a man aged 50 to 59 in good health and CMV-seronegative.

The genes are TRBV7-2 and TRBJ1-2; 8 nucleotides line up with TRBD1. This CDR3 has 14 amino acids. The V gene end was trimmed by 5 bases and the J gene end by 5 bases; junction bases not matched to a gene: 7. Germline lookup yields CDR1 SGHTA and CDR2 FQGNSA. The CDR3 here is CASSPRTGSYGYTF. The DNA for the CDR3 is TGTGCCAGCAGCCCCCGGACAGGGTCTTATGGCTACACCTTC.

This chain uses TRBV19 with TRBJ2-6; no clear D. The germline V gene has CDR1 LNHDA and CDR2 SQIVND (reference sequence). V was shortened by 3 bases and J by 2 bases, with 8 bases between the two germline ends. This CDR3 has 15 residues. CDR3 loop: CASSILAAGANVLTF. The CDR3 DNA reads as TGTGCCAGTAGTATCTTGGCAGCTGGGGCCAACGTCCTGACTTTC.

The genes are TRBV28 and TRBJ2-7; TRBD1 matches 9 bases. Germline-derived CDR1 and CDR2 are MDHEN and SYDVKM. The V gene end was trimmed by 4 bases and the J gene end by 1 base; junction bases not matched to a gene: 5. The CDR3 has 15 residues. The chain's CDR3 is CASSSTGTGSYEQYF. CDR3 bases: TGTGCCAGCAGTTCGACCGGGACAGGGTCCTACGAGCAGTACTTC.

The chain is built from TRBV5-1 and TRBJ2-7, with 7 bases identical to TRBD1. Germline CDR1 reads SGHRS; CDR2 reads YFSETQ. The V segment lost 4 bases and the J segment 0 bases; nucleotides outside the gene matches: 22. The CDR3 loop spans 20 amino acids. Written as DNA, the CDR3 is TGCGCCAGCAGCCCAGCTAGACCGGGACAGTCACCCTGGGTCTCCTACGAGCAGTACTTC. This sequence encodes CASSPARPGQSPWVSYEQYF.

A note on this clone: No conserved phenylalanine or tryptophan ends this CDR3, so it is likely a read error. V gene TRBV19 combines with J gene TRBJ1-1; 7 bases are a match to TRBD1. CDR3 length equals 13 residues. The V gene's germline CDR1 is LNHDA and CDR2 SQIVND (reference sequence). J lost 4 bases, V lost 3 bases, and 2 bases had no gene match. Here the CDR3 DNA reads TGTGCCAGTAGTATCCAGGGGGGCACTGAAGCTTTCTCT. Protein: CASSIQGGTEAFS.

The gene calls are TRBV9 and TRBJ2-3; TRBD2 aligns across 10 bases. CDR1 SGDLS and CDR2 YYNGEE come from the germline V gene. V shed 3 bases, J shed 2 bases, and the junction held 9 bases outside the gene matches. The CDR3 length is 17 residues. The CDR3 loop reads CASSDPLAGRFTDTQYF. As DNA, the CDR3 is TGTGCCAGCAGCGACCCACTAGCGGGGCGCTTCACAGATACGCAGTATTTT.

This rearrangement joins TRBV5-1 to TRBJ1-2; maybe TRBD1 (6 bases). CDR1 and CDR2 (germline): SGHRS, YFSETQ. Trimming took 4 bases from V and 5 from J, leaving 12 bases between them. The CDR3 contains 13 residues. For the CDR3, the DNA is TGCGCCAGCAGCCCGGACAGTTTTTATGGCTACACCTTC. Its protein is CASSPDSFYGYTF.

This chain connects TRBV27 to TRBJ2-3, with 8 bases identical to TRBD2. Germline CDR1 reads MNHEY; CDR2 reads SMNVEV (reference sequence). Trimming removed 5 bases from V and 4 bases from J; junction bases left unmatched: 17. This CDR3 has 18 residues. The CDR3 nucleotides read TGTGCCAGCAGTCCCCATCTTTTTGCGGGGGGACGTTCAGATACGCAGTATTTT. Its protein product is CASSPHLFAGGRSDTQYF.

This clone was found once. The chain carries TRBV28 and TRBJ1-4; 7 nucleotides line up with TRBD1. The CDR3 extends over 13 amino acids. CDR1 and CDR2 from the germline V gene are MDHEN and SYDVKM. After removal of 6 bases from V and 4 bases from J, the junction contained 2 bases not matched to a gene. CDR3 DNA: TGTGCCAGCAGCGGGACAGATAATGAAAAACTGTTTTTT. As protein: CASSGTDNEKLFF. The full variable domain, with the rest looked up from reference TRBV28 and TRBJ1-4, is DVKVTQSSRYLVKRTGEKVFLECVQDMDHENMFWYRQDPGLGLRLIYFSYDVKMKEKGDIPEGYSVSREKKERFSLILESASTNQTSMYLCASSGTDNEKLFFGSGTQLSVL.

V gene TRBV4-2 combines with J gene TRBJ1-1; possible D gene TRBD1, 5 bases. The V end was cut by 0 bases, the J end by 4 bases, with 15 bases between. Germline-derived CDR1 and CDR2 are LGHNA and YNFKEQ. There are 16 residues in the CDR3. The CDR3: CASSQDTLVRGTEAFF. CDR3 in DNA: TGTGCCAGCAGCCAAGATACCCTAGTAAGGGGCACTGAAGCTTTCTTT.

This clone was recorded only once. The chain employs TRBV10-1 and TRBJ1-4; D is unresolved. The CDR3 contains 14 residues. V was pared by 3 bases and J by 0 bases, with 5 bases between. The germline gives CDR1 WNHNN, CDR2 SYGVQD (reference sequence). The CDR3 loop reads CASSDTATNEKLFF. The DNA for the CDR3 is TGCGCCAGCAGTGATACAGCAACTAATGAAAAACTGTTTTTT.

V is TRBV13 and J is TRBJ1-4, with a tentative D call TRBD1 (6 bases). The CDR3 is 13 residues long. The germline CDR1 and CDR2 sequences are PRHDT and FYEKMQ (reference sequence). V was trimmed by 1 base and J by 8 bases, leaving 8 bases between them. CDR3: CASSLDREEKLFF. The CDR3 nucleotides are TGTGCCAGCAGCTTAGACAGGGAGGAAAAACTGTTTTTT.

V and J are TRBV2 and TRBJ2-7; 12 bases align to TRBD1. This CDR3 region has 16 residues. The germline V gene has CDR1 SNHLY and CDR2 FYNNEI. After removal of 5 bases from V and 3 bases from J, the junction contained 8 bases not matched to a gene. The DNA for the CDR3 is TGTGCCAGCAGTCTCCCGGGACAGGGGGCGAACTACGAGCAGTACTTC. It encodes CASSLPGQGANYEQYF.

The chain links TRBV19 to TRBJ2-5, with TRBD1 matching over 7 bases. CDR1 is LNHDA and CDR2 is SQIVND in the germline V gene (reference sequence). The CDR3 is made up of 14 amino acids. V lost 4 bases, J lost 7 bases, and 9 bases stayed unmatched. The CDR3 protein is CASSKQGRGVTQYF. DNA of the CDR3: TGTGCCAGTAGTAAACAGGGGCGCGGTGTGACCCAGTACTTC. The full variable domain, its missing parts supplied by reference TRBV19 and TRBJ2-5, is DGGITQSPKYLFRKEGQNVTLSCEQNLNHDAMYWYRQDPGQGLRLIYYSQIVNDFQKGDIAEGYSVSREKKESFPLTVTSAQKNPTAFYLCASSKQGRGVTQYFGPGTRLLVL.

V is TRBV7-9 and J is TRBJ1-1, with no clear D. The CDR3 length is 13 residues. Trimming took off 1 base at V and 5 bases at J, with 8 bases between the two ends. The germline gives CDR1 SEHNR, CDR2 FQNEAQ (reference sequence). CDR3 amino acids: CASSLVPVTEAFF. The CDR3 DNA follows: TGTGCCAGCAGCTTAGTTCCAGTTACTGAAGCTTTCTTT.

This rearrangement joins TRBV25-1 to TRBJ2-7; D may be TRBD2 (5 bases). The ends were cut back, 2 bases at V and 0 bases at J, with 8 bases in the middle. Germline loops: CDR1 MGHDK, CDR2 SYGVNS. The length of the CDR3 is 14 residues. The CDR3 protein is CASSEPGSSYEQYF. CDR3 DNA sequence: TGTGCCAGCAGTGAACCGGGGAGCTCCTACGAGCAGTACTTC.

This clone was counted ten times or more. The chain joins TRBV19 to TRBJ2-1, with 11 nucleotides matching TRBD2. This CDR3 comprises 16 residues. V shed 6 bases and J 2 bases; nucleotides not matched to a gene: 6. Germline lookup yields CDR1 LNHDA and CDR2 SQIVND (reference sequence). The chain's CDR3 is CASSQTLAGAYNEQFF. Here the CDR3 DNA reads TGTGCCAGTAGCCAAACACTAGCGGGGGCCTACAATGAGCAGTTCTTC.

The chain joins TRBV7-8 to TRBJ1-1; tentative D call: TRBD1 (5 bases). Deletions cut 3 bases from V and 2 bases from J, with 10 bases between. Germline CDR1 is SGHVS and CDR2 is FQNEAQ. The CDR3 is 14 residues long. The CDR3 DNA follows: TGTGCCAGCAGCTTGACAGTTACAAACACTGAAGCTTTCTTT. This gives the protein CASSLTVTNTEAFF.

J is TRBJ2-2 and V is TRBV10-2; D possibly corresponds to TRBD1 (6 bases). The CDR3 consists of 15 residues. V lost 5 bases, J lost 7 bases, and 17 bases lay in between. Germline loops: CDR1 WSHSY, CDR2 SAAADI. CDR3 protein: CASSPGTTEGGELFF. DNA for the CDR3: TGCGCCAGCAGTCCCGGGACAACAGAAGGCGGGGAGCTGTTTTTT.